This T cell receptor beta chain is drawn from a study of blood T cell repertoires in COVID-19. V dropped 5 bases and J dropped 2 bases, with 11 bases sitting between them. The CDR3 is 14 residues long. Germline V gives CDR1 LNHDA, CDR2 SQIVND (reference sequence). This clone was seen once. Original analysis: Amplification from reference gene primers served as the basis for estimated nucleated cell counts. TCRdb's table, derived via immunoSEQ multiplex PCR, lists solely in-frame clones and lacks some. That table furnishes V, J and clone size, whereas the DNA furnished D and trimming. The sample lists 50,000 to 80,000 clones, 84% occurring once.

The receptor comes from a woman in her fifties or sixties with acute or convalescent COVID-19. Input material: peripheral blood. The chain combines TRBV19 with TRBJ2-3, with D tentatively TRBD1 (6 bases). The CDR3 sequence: CASSLTGSTDTQYF. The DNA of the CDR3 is TGTGCCAGTAGTTTGACAGGATCCACAGATACGCAGTATTTT.